This TCR beta chain appears in the sequencing data of a study of OX40 agonist ivuxolimab in advanced cancers. Study in general: From about 23 to 85 years was the age range, with a mean of approximately 63 years, and approximately 84% were male.

Study-wide results and caveats: By week 6 at 0.1 to 3.0 mg/kg, blood CD4+ and CD8+ T cells had expanded clonally.

The repertoire was sequenced with immunoSEQ multiplex PCR; TCRdb's copy has only in-frame clones and lacks some. Of some 69,000 clones in the sample, 70% to 90% were seen once. As regards this clone: Its antigen is not known.

Germline V lookup: CDR1 SGHAT, CDR2 FQNNGV. CDR3 length equals 15 residues. V was trimmed by 8 bases and J by 7 bases, leaving 18 bases between them. The receptor's source is an adult with an advanced solid tumor such as melanoma, head and neck, liver or kidney cancer. The sequences come from CD4+ or CD8+ T cells sorted from blood, collected in a trial of the OX40 agonist ivuxolimab. V and J are TRBV11-2 and TRBJ1-6; no clear D. CDR3 sequence reads: CASSTPGRLNSPLHF. The CDR3, as DNA: TGTGCCAGCTCAACCCCGGGCAGACTAAATTCACCCCTCCACTTT.